The rows below give T cell receptor beta chains drawn from one sample of a study of T-cell memory formation after mild COVID-19. TCRdb called the 5' RACE reads again in MiXCR, with one record for every CDR3 protein. Among approximately 150,000 distinct CDR3 sequences listed, approximately 12% were seen once. Specimen: PBMCs or a T cell subset sorted from them (not recorded which). These receptors were obtained from a man between 18 and 29 years old who had mild COVID-19 (a few samples of this study predate the infection). Cell type and time point are not known. The CDR3 runs from the conserved cysteine through the conserved F or W. Each record gives: D gene, J gene, CDR3 length, clone size, V gene, CDR3 protein, CDR3 DNA. The D gene is left open where the match is weak. Size is stated for part of the rows, as once, few or many counts, or as a class when the clone is expanded.

D: .; J: TRBJ2-5; length: 13; size: many; V: TRBV5-1; CDR3: CASSFSGEETQYF; DNA: TGTGCCAGCAGTTTCTCAGGGGAAGAGACCCAGTACTTC
D: TRBD2; J: TRBJ2-5; length: 14; size: .; V: TRBV3-1; CDR3: CASTRSSGGKTQYF; DNA: TGTGCCAGCACCCGATCTAGCGGGGGAAAGACCCAGTACTTC
D: .; J: TRBJ2-1; length: 13; size: .; V: TRBV7-2; CDR3: CASSLDEGGEQFF; DNA: TGTGCCAGCAGCTTAGATGAGGGAGGTGAGCAGTTCTTC
D: TRBD2; J: TRBJ2-2; length: 18; size: .; V: TRBV5-1; CDR3: CASSVPRLAGGYTGELFF; DNA: TGCGCCAGCAGCGTACCCCGACTAGCGGGGGGTTACACCGGGGAGCTGTTTTTT
D: .; J: TRBJ2-2; length: 12; size: few; V: TRBV29-1; CDR3: CSVGQGTGELFF; DNA: TGCAGCGTGGGCCAGGGAACCGGGGAGCTGTTTTTT
D: TRBD1; J: TRBJ2-3; length: 16; size: .; V: TRBV5-1; CDR3: CASHRPGTGVEDTQYF; DNA: TGCGCCAGCCATAGACCCGGGACAGGGGTTGAGGATACGCAGTATTTT
D: .; J: TRBJ2-3; length: 15; size: few; V: TRBV9; CDR3: CASSWSQRSTDTQYF; DNA: TGTGCCAGCAGCTGGTCACAGCGTAGCACAGATACGCAGTATTTT
D: TRBD1; J: TRBJ2-1; length: 15; size: few; V: TRBV5-4; CDR3: CASSSPTGPRNEQFF; DNA: TGTGCCAGCAGCTCGCCGACAGGGCCTCGGAATGAGCAGTTCTTC
D: TRBD1; J: TRBJ1-2; length: 14; size: .; V: TRBV6-6; CDR3: CASSHGTANYGYTF; DNA: TGTGCCAGCAGTCACGGGACAGCTAACTATGGCTACACCTTC
D: TRBD2; J: TRBJ2-3; length: 14; size: .; V: TRBV7-2; CDR3: CASSPGTRTDTQYF; DNA: TGTGCCAGCAGCCCTGGGACTAGGACAGATACGCAGTATTTT
D: .; J: TRBJ2-7; length: 13; size: few; V: TRBV4-3; CDR3: CASSQDLVYEQYF; DNA: TGCGCCAGCAGCCAAGATTTGGTCTACGAGCAGTACTTC
D: .; J: TRBJ1-5; length: 13; size: few; V: TRBV5-6; CDR3: CASSLASNQPQHF; DNA: TGTGCCAGCAGCTTGGCCAGTAATCAGCCCCAGCATTTT
D: .; J: TRBJ1-4; length: 15; size: few; V: TRBV7-6; CDR3: CASSLGGASGEKLFF; DNA: TGTGCCAGCAGCTTAGGAGGGGCCTCGGGGGAAAAACTGTTTTTT
D: .; J: TRBJ1-2; length: 15; size: few; V: TRBV27; CDR3: CASRPLNQGPYGYTF; DNA: TGTGCCAGCAGACCACTAAACCAGGGTCCCTATGGCTACACCTTC
D: .; J: TRBJ2-3; length: 13; size: .; V: TRBV20-1; CDR3: CSARVLSTDTQYF; DNA: TGCAGTGCTAGAGTTCTAAGCACAGATACGCAGTATTTT
D: .; J: TRBJ1-2; length: 12; size: few; V: TRBV5-1; CDR3: CASSFGGDGYTF; DNA: TGCGCCAGCAGCTTCGGAGGGGACGGCTACACCTTC
D: TRBD1; J: TRBJ1-4; length: 14; size: few; V: TRBV20-1; CDR3: CSATAGTGFEKLFF; DNA: TGCAGTGCTACCGCCGGGACAGGGTTTGAAAAACTGTTTTTT
D: TRBD1; J: TRBJ1-4; length: 19; size: .; V: TRBV4-3; CDR3: CASSQERGPSYATNEKLFF; DNA: TGCGCCAGCAGCCAAGAAAGGGGGCCCTCCTATGCAACTAATGAAAAACTGTTTTTT
D: TRBD1; J: TRBJ2-1; length: 14; size: .; V: TRBV7-3; CDR3: CASSSGQGPNEQFF; DNA: TGTGCCAGCAGCTCTGGACAGGGCCCAAATGAGCAGTTCTTC
D: .; J: TRBJ2-1; length: 14; size: many; V: TRBV7-2; CDR3: CASSLVYLKYEQFF; DNA: TGTGCCAGCAGCTTAGTCTACCTCAAGTATGAGCAGTTCTTC
D: .; J: TRBJ2-3; length: 13; size: few; V: TRBV7-9; CDR3: CASRRESTDTQYF; DNA: TGTGCCAGCAGGCGGGAATCCACAGATACGCAGTATTTT
D: .; J: TRBJ1-2; length: 14; size: .; V: TRBV6-1; CDR3: CASSLLSSPYGYTF; DNA: TGTGCCAGCAGCCTTCTGAGTAGTCCCTATGGCTACACCTTC
D: .; J: TRBJ1-1; length: 11; size: .; V: TRBV6-2/TRBV6-3; CDR3: CASSQSGEAFF; DNA: TGTGCCAGCAGCCAGTCCGGCGAAGCTTTCTTT